The 27 T cell receptor beta chains listed next were all sequenced from one sample in a study of T-cell memory formation after mild COVID-19. One entry per CDR3 protein, called by TCRdb with MiXCR from the 5' RACE reads. The data hold under 350,000 distinct CDR3 sequences, with 15% to 20% observed a single time. The sequenced sample consisted of PBMCs or a T cell subset sorted from them (not recorded which). These receptors all stem from a man aged 18 to 29 who had mild COVID-19 (a few samples of this study predate the infection). Cell type and time point are not known.

This clonotype is medium-sized by share. The rearrangement joins TRBV7-9 to TRBJ2-1, with 10 bases matching TRBD2. After removal of 3 bases from V and 10 bases from J, the junction contained 6 bases not matched to a gene. The CDR3 is made up of 14 amino acids. Per the germline V gene, CDR1 is SEHNR and CDR2 is FQNEAQ (reference sequence). CDR3 loop: CASSFGTSGDEQFF. CDR3 nucleotide sequence: TGTGCCAGCAGCTTTGGAACTAGCGGGGACGAGCAGTTCTTC.

The V gene is TRBV5-1, the J gene TRBJ2-5, with 9 bases lining up with TRBD2. The CDR3 is 18 residues long. The germline V gene has CDR1 SGHRS and CDR2 YFSETQ. The ends lost 3 bases at V and 1 base at J; junction bases unmatched: 13. CDR3 protein: CASSSSLAGRVVQETQYF. The CDR3, as DNA: TGCGCCAGCAGCTCAAGCCTAGCGGGGAGAGTCGTCCAAGAGACCCAGTACTTC.

For this clonotype: This could be a read error, since a much larger clone is one nucleotide away. CDR3 sequence: CASSYFSGYEQYF. The CDR3 DNA reads as TGTGCCAGCAGTTACTTCTCGGGCTACGAGCAGTACTTC. The chain employs TRBV6-5 and TRBJ2-7; D is unresolved. The CDR3 totals 13 residues. The V end was cut by 1 base, the J end by 3 bases, with 7 bases between. Germline lookup yields CDR1 MNHEY and CDR2 SVGAGI.

This clonotype was counted once. The genes are TRBV7-8 and TRBJ1-1; D might be TRBD1 (6 bases). CDR3 length: 15 amino acids. Germline V gene lookup returns CDR1 SGHVS and CDR2 FQNEAQ. The V end lost 4 bases, the J end lost 0 bases, and 12 bases lay between the germline ends. CDR3 in amino acids: CASSSRGTLNTEAFF. The CDR3 DNA sequence: TGTGCCAGCAGCTCGCGCGGGACACTGAACACTGAAGCTTTCTTT.

The chain carries TRBV4-3 and TRBJ1-5; D not certain. Germline assignment: CDR1 LGHNA and CDR2 YSLEER. V lost 3 bases and J 0 bases, leaving 9 bases between the germline ends. This CDR3 has 15 residues. For the CDR3, the DNA is TGCGCCAGCAGCCACACTCCTTATAGCAATCAGCCCCAGCATTTT. It specifies CASSHTPYSNQPQHF.

The CDR3 nucleotides are TGTGCCAGCAGCTTAAATGCAGGGACCGAGCAGTACTTC. The encoded protein is CASSLNAGTEQYF. The J gene is TRBJ2-7, the V gene TRBV7-3; either TRBD1 or TRBD2 may fit D (5 bases each). The V and J ends lost 1 base and 6 bases respectively, with 10 bases between them. CDR1 and CDR2 (germline): SGHTA, FQGTGA. The CDR3 consists of 13 residues.

A few counts support this clonotype. V and J are TRBV2 and TRBJ1-2; D is uncertain. Trimming took 8 bases from V and 8 from J, leaving 15 bases between them. The CDR3 has 12 amino acids. Germline CDR1 SNHLY, CDR2 FYNNEI. CDR3 bases: TGTGCCAGCGAGGGCGGCCCAACCGGCTACACCTTC. Its translation is CASEGGPTGYTF.

The table lists this clonotype with a few counts. This sequence joins TRBV4-3 and TRBJ1-1; D is undetermined. The CDR3 contains 14 residues. Trimming took 0 bases from V and 1 from J, leaving 6 bases between them. The germline V gene has CDR1 LGHNA and CDR2 YSLEER. The CDR3 DNA reads as TGCGCCAGCAGCCAAGATTGGGGGAACACTGAAGCTTTCTTT. This gives the protein CASSQDWGNTEAFF.

This clonotype has a handful of counts. The chain carries TRBV12-3 or TRBV12-4 and TRBJ2-5; 7 bases line up with TRBD1. Trimming at V came to 4 bases and at J to 8 bases, leaving 4 bases not matched to a gene. CDR3 length: 12 amino acids. The CDR3 is CASSSTGFTQYF. The CDR3 bases are TGTGCCAGCAGTTCGACAGGGTTTACCCAGTACTTC.

This clonotype has more than one count but fewer than ten. J is TRBJ2-2 and V is TRBV7-9; D is uncertain. This CDR3 spans 12 amino acids. From germline, CDR1 is SEHNR and CDR2 FQNEAQ (reference sequence). The V end was cut by 1 base, the J end by 8 bases, with 5 bases between. This CDR3 is CASSLGEGELFF. The CDR3 DNA is TGTGCCAGCAGCTTAGGTGAAGGGGAGCTGTTTTTT.

V gene TRBV7-9 combines with J gene TRBJ1-1, with TRBD1 matching over 7 bases. With 5 bases clipped from V and 5 bases from J, the junction kept 11 bases outside the gene matches. The length of the CDR3 is 15 residues. Germline CDR1 is SEHNR and CDR2 is FQNEAQ (reference sequence). The CDR3 DNA reads TGTGCCAGCAGCCACTACAGACAGGGAGGGACTGAAGCTTTCTTT. As protein: CASSHYRQGGTEAFF.

This clonotype turned up a few times. The CDR3 DNA follows: TGCAGCGTTGAAGTCGTACGGGATACGCAGTATTTT. It is translated as CSVEVVRDTQYF. The chain is built from TRBV29-1 and TRBJ2-3; D gene uncertain. The CDR3 covers 12 residues. The V gene lost 1 base and the J gene lost 6 bases, with 8 bases spanning the gap. The germline CDR1 and CDR2 sequences are SQVTM and ANQGSEA.

This chain uses TRBV14 with TRBJ2-3, with D unresolved. Per germline, CDR1 SGHDN and CDR2 FVKESK. The CDR3 has 15 residues. The germline V and J ends were trimmed by 0 bases and 2 bases, with 9 bases remaining between them. The CDR3 loop reads CASSQEWQSTDTQYF. The CDR3 DNA reads TGTGCCAGCAGCCAAGAGTGGCAGTCCACAGATACGCAGTATTTT.

The chain carries TRBV4-3 and TRBJ1-6; D remains unclear. The CDR3 is 15 amino acids. Between the trimmed V and J ends, which lost 4 bases and 7 bases, there was a span of 14 bases. Per germline, CDR1 LGHNA and CDR2 YSLEER. The CDR3 protein is CASSPGGEWNSPLHF. CDR3 DNA: TGCGCCAGCAGCCCAGGCGGGGAGTGGAATTCACCCCTCCACTTT.

The chain is built from TRBV18 and TRBJ1-4, with TRBD1 matching 9 bases. The length of the CDR3 is 16 residues. The ends lost 3 bases at V and 6 bases at J; junction bases unmatched: 8. Germline V gene lookup returns CDR1 KGHSH and CDR2 LQKENI. For the CDR3, the DNA is TGTGCCAGCTCACCCCCCGGACAGGGGCAGGATGAAAAACTGTTTTTT. Encoded protein: CASSPPGQGQDEKLFF.

This clonotype was detected ten times or more. This rearrangement joins TRBV12-3 or TRBV12-4 to TRBJ2-3; 11 bases are a match to TRBD1. This CDR3 spans 16 amino acids. Losses at the gene ends were 6 bases for V and 0 bases for J; bases not matched to a gene: 5. DNA of the CDR3: TGTGCCAGCAGATCCGGGACAGGGGGGAGCACAGATACGCAGTATTTT. Its translation is CASRSGTGGSTDTQYF.

V gene TRBV5-6 combines with J gene TRBJ2-5; TRBD2 aligns across 10 bases. After removal of 0 bases from V and 2 bases from J, the junction contained 13 bases not matched to a gene. Germline lookup yields CDR1 SGHDT and CDR2 YYEEEE. The CDR3 has 19 residues. This CDR3 is CASSLGLAGALWGQETQYF. In DNA form, the CDR3 reads TGTGCCAGCAGCTTGGGGCTAGCGGGGGCCTTGTGGGGACAAGAGACCCAGTACTTC.

This clonotype was observed a few times. The chain uses TRBV27 and TRBJ1-3, with a weak D call TRBD1 (6 bases). The CDR3 covers 15 residues. V was trimmed by 6 bases and J by 8 bases, leaving 20 bases between them. Germline V lookup: CDR1 MNHEY, CDR2 SMNVEV (reference sequence). CDR3 protein: CASRQGQSLGYTIYF. CDR3 bases: TGTGCCAGCAGACAGGGACAAAGCCTTGGGTACACCATATATTTT.

The chain is built from TRBV7-9 and TRBJ2-5, with a tentative D call TRBD1 (6 bases). V lost 5 bases and J lost 4, with 14 bases in between. Germline V CDR1 and CDR2: SEHNR, FQNEAQ (reference sequence). The CDR3 length is 14 residues. The CDR3 region has the DNA TGTGCCAGCAGCACCCCAGGGGCGGGAGAGACCCAGTACTTC. It is translated as CASSTPGAGETQYF.

The V call is TRBV4-1, the J call TRBJ1-5; a weak D match, TRBD1 (6 bases). Germline V gene data show CDR1 as MGHRA and CDR2 as YSYEKL. The CDR3 is 16 amino acids. Trimming removed 0 bases from V and 9 bases from J, with 18 bases in between. CDR3 DNA sequence: TGCGCCAGCAGCCAAGATTTAAGGGGGGGTGTGCGGCCCCAGCATTTT. This translates into CASSQDLRGGVRPQHF.

This clonotype was counted between two and nine times. The chain couples TRBV7-6 to TRBJ1-6; D is possibly TRBD1 (5 bases). V lost 6 bases and J lost 7, with 13 bases in between. The CDR3 consists of 14 residues. CDR1 and CDR2 (germline): SGHVS, FNYEAQ. CDR3 residues: CASSPGLGNSPLHF. For the CDR3, the DNA is TGTGCCAGCAGTCCGGGGCTTGGGAATTCACCCCTCCACTTT.

This clonotype has just a few counts. The CDR3 here is CASSSETGELFF. CDR3 DNA: TGTGCCAGCAGTTCGGAGACCGGGGAGCTGTTTTTT. V is TRBV2 and J is TRBJ2-2; D remains ambiguous. Germline CDR1 reads SNHLY; CDR2 reads FYNNEI. Trimming removed 5 bases from V and 5 bases from J, with 6 bases in between. The CDR3 contains 12 residues.

This clonotype was recorded a few times. V and J are TRBV6-6 and TRBJ2-1, with 10 bases that match TRBD2. With 2 bases clipped from V and 2 bases from J, the junction kept 12 bases outside the gene matches. This CDR3 contains 19 residues. CDR1 and CDR2 (germline): MNHNY, SVGAGI (reference sequence). CDR3 sequence reads: CASSYPWLAGAVAYNEQFF. CDR3 DNA sequence: TGTGCCAGCAGTTACCCGTGGCTAGCGGGGGCCGTTGCCTACAATGAGCAGTTCTTC.

V gene TRBV7-3 combines with J gene TRBJ2-1; D call uncertain. Germline V gene data show CDR1 as SGHTA and CDR2 as FQGTGA. The CDR3 is made up of 15 amino acids. The V and J ends lost 4 bases and 7 bases respectively, with 17 bases between them. The CDR3 region is CASSSDRYRRNEQFF. The CDR3 DNA reads TGTGCCAGCAGCTCCGACCGTTACCGAAGGAATGAGCAGTTCTTC.

The V gene is TRBV13, the J gene TRBJ1-2, with a tentative D call TRBD1 (5 bases). This CDR3 spans 13 amino acids. V was pared by 7 bases and J by 6 bases, with 15 bases between. Germline CDR1 PRHDT, CDR2 FYEKMQ (reference sequence). The CDR3 loop reads CASTRGESHGYTF. The DNA for the CDR3 is TGTGCCAGCACACGGGGGGAATCCCATGGCTACACCTTC.

In its sample, this clonotype was seen a few times. The V call is TRBV7-3, the J call TRBJ1-1; 8 bases fit TRBD1. V shed 6 bases and J 4 bases; nucleotides not matched to a gene: 7. The CDR3 loop spans 14 amino acids. Germline lookup yields CDR1 SGHTA and CDR2 FQGTGA. For the CDR3, the DNA is TGTGCCAGCAGTCCAGACAGGGGTCTCACTGAAGCTTTCTTT. Amino acids: CASSPDRGLTEAFF.

Only a few counts were recorded for this clonotype. The chain couples TRBV12-3 or TRBV12-4 to TRBJ2-3, with 12 nucleotides matching TRBD2. This CDR3 spans 16 amino acids. The ends lost 3 bases at V and 4 bases at J; junction bases unmatched: 5. The CDR3 sequence is CASSFLASGGADTQYF. The CDR3 DNA reads TGTGCCAGCAGTTTCCTGGCTAGCGGGGGGGCAGATACGCAGTATTTT.